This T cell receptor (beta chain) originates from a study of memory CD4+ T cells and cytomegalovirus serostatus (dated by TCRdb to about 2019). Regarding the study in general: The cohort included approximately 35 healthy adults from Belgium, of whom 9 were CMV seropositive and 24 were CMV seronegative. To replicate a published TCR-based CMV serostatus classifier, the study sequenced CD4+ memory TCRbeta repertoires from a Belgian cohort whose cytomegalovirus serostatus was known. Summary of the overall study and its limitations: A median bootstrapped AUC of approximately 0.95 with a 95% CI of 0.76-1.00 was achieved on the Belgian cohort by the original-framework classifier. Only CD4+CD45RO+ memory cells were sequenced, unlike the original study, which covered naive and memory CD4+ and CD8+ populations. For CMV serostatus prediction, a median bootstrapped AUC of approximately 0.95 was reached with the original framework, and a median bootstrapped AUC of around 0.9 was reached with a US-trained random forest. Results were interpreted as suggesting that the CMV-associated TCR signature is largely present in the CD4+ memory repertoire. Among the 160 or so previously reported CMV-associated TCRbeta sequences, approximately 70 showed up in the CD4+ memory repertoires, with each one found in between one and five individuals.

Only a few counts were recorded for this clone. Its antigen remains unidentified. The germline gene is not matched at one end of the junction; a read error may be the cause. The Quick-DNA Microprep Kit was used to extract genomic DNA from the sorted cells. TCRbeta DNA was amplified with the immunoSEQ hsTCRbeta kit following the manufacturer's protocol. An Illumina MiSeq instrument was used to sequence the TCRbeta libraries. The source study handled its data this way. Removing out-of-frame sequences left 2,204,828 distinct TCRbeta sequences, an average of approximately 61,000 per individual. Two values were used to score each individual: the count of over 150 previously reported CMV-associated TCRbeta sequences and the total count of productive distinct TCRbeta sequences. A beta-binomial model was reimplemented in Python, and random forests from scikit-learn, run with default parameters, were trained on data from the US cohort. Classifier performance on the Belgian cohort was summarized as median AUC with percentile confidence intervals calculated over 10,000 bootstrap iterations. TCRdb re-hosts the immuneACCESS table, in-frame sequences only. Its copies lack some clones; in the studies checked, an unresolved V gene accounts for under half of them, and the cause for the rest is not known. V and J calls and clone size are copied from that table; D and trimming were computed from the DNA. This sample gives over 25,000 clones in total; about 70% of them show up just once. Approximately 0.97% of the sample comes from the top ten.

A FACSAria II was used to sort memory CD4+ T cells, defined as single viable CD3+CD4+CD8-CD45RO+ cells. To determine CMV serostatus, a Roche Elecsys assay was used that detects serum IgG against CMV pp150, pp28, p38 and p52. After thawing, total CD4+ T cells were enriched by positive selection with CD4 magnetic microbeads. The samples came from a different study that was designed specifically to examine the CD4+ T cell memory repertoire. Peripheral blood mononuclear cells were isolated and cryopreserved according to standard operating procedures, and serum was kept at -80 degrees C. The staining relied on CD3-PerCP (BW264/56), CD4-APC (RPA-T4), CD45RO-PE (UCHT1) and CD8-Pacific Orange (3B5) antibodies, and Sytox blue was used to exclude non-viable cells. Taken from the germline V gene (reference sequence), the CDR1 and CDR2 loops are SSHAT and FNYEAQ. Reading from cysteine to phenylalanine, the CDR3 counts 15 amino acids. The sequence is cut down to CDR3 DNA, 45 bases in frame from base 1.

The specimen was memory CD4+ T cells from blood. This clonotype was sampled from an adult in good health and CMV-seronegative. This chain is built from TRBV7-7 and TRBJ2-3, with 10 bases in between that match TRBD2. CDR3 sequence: CASSKGLAHTDTQYF. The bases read TGTGCTAGCAGCAAGGGACTAGCGCACACAGATACGCAGTATTTT. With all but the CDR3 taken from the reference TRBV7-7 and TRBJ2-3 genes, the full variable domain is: GAGVSQSPRYKVTKRGQDVTLRCDPISSHATLYWYQQALGQGPEFLTYFNYEAQPDKSGLPSDRFSAERPEGSISTLTIQRTEQRDSAMYRCASSKGLAHTDTQYFGPGTRLTVL.